The text below deals with one T cell receptor beta chain. The antigen is unknown. The PCR had 60 Vbeta and 13 Jbeta primers. In the original processing: Unique TCR beta chains totaled roughly 80 million in a later count, with roughly 11 million of them shared. The table came from immunoSEQ multiplex PCR; TCRdb's copy has only in-frame clones and leaves some out. The V and J calls and clone size come from that table; D and trimming were worked out from the DNA. Here the sample table reports just over 150,000 clones. Germline values: CDR1 SGHRS, CDR2 YFSETQ. Trimming cost V 8 bases and J 0 bases; bases outside gene matches: 6. CDR3 length equals 15 residues. The data stem from a study of cytomegalovirus exposure and HLA in healthy donors. Study results and limitations: Rates of TCR association differed by HLA locus in a later analysis, with DRB1 highest and HLA-C lowest. TRBV6-2, TRBV6-3 and other indistinguishable V segments were excluded. It was taken for granted in presence/absence analyses that sequencing depth across donors was roughly uniform.

The receptor's source is a woman aged 55-69 years in good health and CMV-seronegative. Material for sequencing was PBMCs. The chain uses TRBV5-1 and TRBJ2-3, with 10 positions matching TRBD2. CDR3 region: CASRISGGSTDTQYF. CDR3 coding DNA: TGCGCCAGTCGGATTAGCGGGGGGAGCACAGATACGCAGTATTTT.